The clone carrying this TCR beta chain was recorded once. This sample is drawn from a study of blood T cell repertoires in COVID-19. The table came from immunoSEQ multiplex PCR; TCRdb's copy has only in-frame clones and leaves some out. The table shows fewer than 350,000 clones, with under 90% occurring only once. This CDR3 is built from 16 residues. Germline V gene lookup returns CDR1 SEHNR and CDR2 FQNEAQ (reference sequence). The trim removed 4 bases at V and 0 bases at J, leaving 4 bases unmatched. The sequenced material came from PBMCs or T cells enriched from blood (not recorded which). This sequence joins TRBV7-9 and TRBJ1-3; TRBD1 matches at 9 bases. The clonotype comes from a man between 60 and 70 years old who had recovered from COVID-19. The CDR3 is CASSSGQGSSGNTIYF. Written as DNA, the CDR3 is TGTGCCAGCAGCTCGGGACAGGGAAGCTCTGGAAACACCATATATTTT. Together with reference TRBV7-9 and TRBJ1-3, the CDR3 gives the full variable domain: DTGVSQNPRHKITKRGQNVTFRCDPISEHNRLYWYRQTLGQGPEFLTYFQNEAQLEKSRLLSDRFSAERPKGSFSTLEIQRTEQGDSAMYLCASSSGQGSSGNTIYFGEGSWLTVV.